Sequencing of this T cell receptor beta chain was carried out in a study of shared clonotypes between healthy human individuals (dated by TCRdb to 2020 to 2022). In the study overall: The cohort comprised a couple of women and a few men aged 18 to 49 years. Libraries were prepared and TCR repertoires were sequenced by different laboratories using diverse techniques, in order to increase sequencing depth and limit assay-specific biases. Blood TCR repertoires of about five healthy adults were deeply sequenced to estimate repertoire size and the extent of clonotype sharing between individuals. For each donor, CD4 naive and CD4 memory were each run on three plates, CD8 naive on two plates, and CD8 memory on one plate. Between about 0.8 and 9 billion PBMCs per donor were obtained by leukapheresis. Broader findings and caveats from the paper: Larger estimated clonotype richness was generally found for naive subsets than for memory subsets. Compared with non-shared clonotypes, clonotypes shared by all four sorted-subset donors had higher generation probabilities. The small number of donors limited the genetic and exposure-history diversity represented. Sampling was restricted to blood, and TCR repertoires in tissues likely differ from the TCR repertoires found in blood. Based on pairwise subsampling, the degree of clonotype sharing among donors was expected to be affected by sequencing depth. Rarefaction of sorted-subset datasets indicated incomplete sequencing despite the large sequencing depth. When a handful of donors were compared, the shared fraction of clonotypes was about 5% for naive CD4, more than 3% for naive CD8, 2% to 2.5% for memory CD4, and around 0.37% for memory CD8.

Trimming removed 5 bases from V and 3 bases from J; the gene matches leave 6 bases unexplained. The CDR3 runs 14 amino acids, cysteine and phenylalanine included. The only DNA kept is the CDR3, 42 bases in frame from the first base. CDR1 and CDR2, per the germline V gene, are MDHEN and SYDVKM. The donors were healthy, HIV-negative adults who had no recently reported acute infections or vaccinations. Only Caucasian adults living in Nashville, Tennessee, USA were represented among the donors. CD4+ T cells were enriched by magnetic negative selection; naive cells were then positively selected on CD45RA, and the negative fraction formed the memory subset. After blood collection by leukapheresis, PBMCs were isolated using Ficoll-Histopaque density gradient centrifugation and then cryopreserved in the vapor phase of liquid nitrogen. Analytical flow cytometry was used to check the purity and quantity of every magnetically sorted T cell population. Each sorted fraction had its genomic DNA isolated and then quantified by UV absorbance on a Nanodrop 2000c.

About this clone: Its antigen remains unidentified. The input lacks base qualities; no much larger clone sits a single base away.

Using the deep immunoSEQ assay, multiplex PCR amplified TCR CDR3 regions from genomic DNA. Extracted genomic DNA from each cell subset was spread evenly across all wells of several immunoSEQ 96-well plates, with each plate serving as a replicate. Each replicate PCR for sorted subsets received around 0.2 ug genomic DNA, equal to tens of thousands of T cell genomes. The purified libraries were quantified using a Qubit 3.0 fluorometer, sized with a Bioanalyzer 2100, and then quantified again using the KAPA Library Quantification kit. Each immunoSEQ 96-well plate was sequenced on its own single-read 150-cycle Illumina NextSeq 550 flow cell. The source study handled its data this way. Because the immunoSEQ output included only junctional sequences and no quality scores, the filtering could not be the same as the filtering used for full-length reads. To assign V/J genes and CDR3, sequences were annotated against IMGT germline references using PyIR, a Python wrapper for IgBLAST v1.9. Reads were filtered out if the reads had weak V/J assignments (E-value above 1e-6), no CDR3, stop codons, out-of-frame junctions, or ambiguous translated residues. A V3J clonotype was defined by an identical inferred V gene, J gene, and CDR3 amino acid sequence. To compute the percentage overlap between repertoires, the number of shared unique clonotypes was divided by the size of the smaller repertoire. Repertoire richness was assessed with RTK rarefaction, the Chao1 estimator, and Recon v2.1 estimates of unobserved clonotypes. Generation probabilities for all TCRbeta clonotypes obtained by the gDNA method from a handful of donors were computed using OLGA. TCRdb re-hosts the immuneACCESS table, in-frame sequences only. Its copies lack some clones; in the studies checked, an unresolved V gene accounts for under half of them, and the cause for the rest is not known. D and trimming come from the DNA, and the V and J calls and clone size come from that table. The sample contains around 1.5 million clones, roughly 98% of them found a single time. The top ten constitute around 0.45% of the sample.

Material: naive CD4+ T cells sorted from blood. In the paper's terms, the cell subset or site label means: CD45RA+ positively selected. This receptor was taken from a man aged 25-45 years in good health. The V gene is TRBV28 and the J gene is TRBJ2-7, and TRBD2 matches 8 of the central bases. The CDR3 in this case is CASSQQRENYEQYF. The sequence in DNA is TGTGCCAGCAGTCAACAGCGGGAGAACTACGAGCAGTACTTC.